These 17 T cell receptor beta chains were sequenced from one sample in a study of T-cell reconstitution after alpha-beta-depleted transplantation in children. Preparation of the TCRbeta library was carried out with unique molecular identifiers. A single record per CDR3 protein comes from TCRdb applying MiXCR to the PCR reads. The sample records around 960,000 distinct CDR3 sequences, about 29% being singletons. The sample in question was PBMCs, mostly from graft donor cells, obtained 360 days after TCRalphabeta/CD19-depleted stem cell transplant. The receptors come from a boy younger than two who had a stem cell transplant for SCID, so the T cells may come from the graft donor.

This clonotype was picked up a small number of times. The rearrangement links TRBV20-1 to TRBJ2-7; possibly TRBD2 for D (5 bases). The germline gives CDR1 DFQATT, CDR2 SNEGSKA (reference sequence). V was clipped by 3 bases and J by 5 bases, with 14 bases between them. This CDR3 region has 13 residues. Here the CDR3 reads CSASGELRHEQYF. In DNA, the CDR3 is TGCAGTGCTAGCGGGGAACTACGGCACGAGCAGTACTTC.

This clonotype was picked up a small number of times. The V call is TRBV13, the J call TRBJ1-2, with a weak D call TRBD1 (5 bases). CDR1 and CDR2 (germline): PRHDT, FYEKMQ (reference sequence). The CDR3 is 12 amino acids. V shed 6 bases and J shed 4 bases, with 9 bases lying between them. The chain's CDR3 is CASSSGAYGYTF. CDR3 DNA: TGTGCCAGCAGTTCTGGGGCCTATGGCTACACCTTC.

The V and J genes are TRBV12-5 and TRBJ2-5; 9 nucleotides agree with TRBD1. This CDR3 contains 14 residues. Germline V CDR1 and CDR2: LGHNT, FRNRAP. Trimming cost V 6 bases and J 4 bases; bases outside gene matches: 6. In nucleotides, the CDR3 is TGTGCTAGTGGAACGGGACAGGGAATAGAGACCCAGTACTTC. Translation gives CASGTGQGIETQYF.

The chain is built from TRBV12-3 or TRBV12-4 and TRBJ1-5, with D maybe TRBD1 (6 bases). CDR3 length equals 17 residues. V shed 4 bases and J shed 3 bases, with 19 bases lying between them. The CDR3 region is CASSSEFGQPNNQPQHF. In nucleotides, the CDR3 is TGTGCCAGCAGTTCGGAATTTGGACAGCCCAACAATCAGCCCCAGCATTTT.

V is TRBV12-3 or TRBV12-4 and J is TRBJ2-7; no definite D call. The V end was cut by 3 bases, the J end by 1 base, with 10 bases between. The CDR3 is made up of 14 amino acids. The CDR3 sequence is CASSFGVGSYEQYF. CDR3 bases: TGTGCCAGCAGTTTTGGGGTCGGGTCCTACGAGCAGTACTTC.

This chain joins TRBV5-1 and TRBJ2-1; TRBD2 is a possible D gene (6 bases). Looked up from germline, CDR1 is SGHRS and CDR2 is YFSETQ. CDR3 length: 14 residues. V lost 0 bases and J lost 6, with 10 bases in between. As DNA, the CDR3 is TGCGCCAGCAGCTTGGAGACTAGGCTCAATGAGCAGTTCTTC. It translates to CASSLETRLNEQFF.

This clonotype has only a few counts. V and J are TRBV12-3 or TRBV12-4 and TRBJ2-7; TRBD1 is a possible D gene (5 bases). The germline V and J ends were trimmed by 1 base and 6 bases, with 10 bases remaining between them. This CDR3 comprises 13 residues. CDR3 sequence reads: CASSLVQVSEQYF. For the CDR3, the DNA is TGTGCCAGCAGTTTAGTACAGGTTTCCGAGCAGTACTTC.

DNA for the CDR3: TGCGCCAGCAGCCAAGATGACGACATGAACACTGAAGCTTTCTTT. Protein sequence: CASSQDDDMNTEAFF. The rearrangement uses TRBV4-1 and TRBJ1-1; D remains unclear. V was shortened by 0 bases and J by 0 bases, with 8 bases between the two germline ends. The CDR3 covers 15 residues. Germline V lookup: CDR1 MGHRA, CDR2 YSYEKL.

This clonotype was counted only a few times. The V and J genes are TRBV29-1 and TRBJ2-7, with D hard to call. V lost 5 bases to trimming and J lost 2 bases, with 10 bases between them. The length of the CDR3 is 12 residues. Germline loops: CDR1 SQVTM, CDR2 ANQGSEA. CDR3: CSVREAPYEQYF. The CDR3 region has the DNA TGCAGCGTTCGAGAGGCCCCCTACGAGCAGTACTTC.

This clonotype was seen only a few times. The chain has TRBV20-1 and TRBJ2-5; the match to TRBD2 covers 13 bases. The length of the CDR3 is 16 residues. CDR1 and CDR2 (germline): DFQATT, SNEGSKA (reference sequence). Trimming took 8 bases from V and 4 from J; bases not matched to a gene: 13. The CDR3 protein is CSTMGTSGRDLETQYF. The CDR3 region has the DNA TGCAGTACCATGGGAACTAGCGGGAGGGATCTAGAGACCCAGTACTTC.

Concerning this clonotype: A read error is likely, as this CDR3 ends without the conserved phenylalanine or tryptophan. The DNA is omitted, as the CDR3 cannot be located on it reliably, and the CDR3 follows TCRdb's listing. The gene calls are TRBV20-1 and TRBJ2-7; the D segment call TRBD1 is taken from the table without a DNA check. The CDR3 sequence runs 9 residues, both termini included. CDR1 is DFQATT, CDR2 SNEGSKA, per germline (reference sequence). CDR3 in amino acids: CSATGEGAG.

The genes are TRBV5-1 and TRBJ2-7; TRBD2 is a possible D gene (6 bases). This CDR3 spans 14 amino acids. Germline V gene lookup returns CDR1 SGHRS and CDR2 YFSETQ. The V and J ends lost 5 bases and 1 base respectively, with 13 bases between them. The CDR3 loop is CASRRLELSYEQYF. The CDR3 DNA sequence: TGCGCCAGCAGGCGACTAGAACTATCCTACGAGCAGTACTTC.

The V gene is TRBV6-5, the J gene TRBJ1-2, with 7 bases matching TRBD1. Germline CDR1 reads MNHEY; CDR2 reads SVGAGI. V dropped 5 bases and J dropped 4; count of bases not matched to a gene: 7. The CDR3 covers 14 residues. The CDR3 loop is CASSSRDSFYGYTF. The CDR3 DNA reads TGTGCCAGCAGTAGTCGGGACAGCTTCTATGGCTACACCTTC.

The rearrangement joins TRBV7-9 to TRBJ1-1, with 9 bases fitting TRBD1. CDR1 is SEHNR, CDR2 FQNEAQ, per germline (reference sequence). This CDR3 region has 15 residues. The junction had 8 bases not matched to a gene; V was cut back by 1 base and J by 8 bases. This chain's CDR3 is CASSLVQGAQREAFF. The CDR3 DNA reads TGTGCCAGCAGCTTAGTACAGGGGGCTCAGAGGGAAGCTTTCTTT. The entire variable domain, with the rest obtained from reference TRBV7-9 and TRBJ1-1, is as follows: DTGVSQNPRHKITKRGQNVTFRCDPISEHNRLYWYRQTLGQGPEFLTYFQNEAQLEKSRLLSDRFSAERPKGSFSTLEIQRTEQGDSAMYLCASSLVQGAQREAFFGQGTRLTVV.

The chain joins TRBV5-1 to TRBJ2-2; TRBD2 might be the D (7 bases). V lost 7 bases to trimming and J lost 2 bases, with 15 bases between them. Per germline, CDR1 SGHRS and CDR2 YFSETQ. This CDR3 spans 15 amino acids. The CDR3 region is CASSTGGPNTGELFF. The CDR3 nucleotides are TGCGCCAGCTCTACCGGGGGGCCTAACACCGGGGAGCTGTTTTTT.

The rearrangement links TRBV20-1 to TRBJ2-1, with 11 nucleotides matching TRBD2. Germline CDR1 is DFQATT and CDR2 is SNEGSKA (reference sequence). This CDR3 contains 15 residues. V shed 8 bases and J 7 bases; nucleotides not matched to a gene: 13. The CDR3 region is CSTWGSGGAWNEQFF. The CDR3 DNA follows: TGCAGTACCTGGGGTAGCGGGGGGGCGTGGAATGAGCAGTTCTTC.

This chain links TRBV10-3 with TRBJ2-1, with 12 bases that match TRBD1. The CDR3 has 16 residues. Germline loops: CDR1 ENHRY, CDR2 SYGVKD. The ends lost 3 bases at V and 8 bases at J; junction bases unmatched: 8. CDR3 loop: CAISDFPGTGGHEQFF. CDR3 DNA: TGTGCCATCAGTGATTTTCCCGGGACAGGGGGCCATGAGCAGTTCTTC.